This TCR beta chain emerged from a study of blood T cells in healthy people across ages (dated by TCRdb to 2015 to 2017). Background on the whole study: In model experiments, template switching captured about one uniquely barcoded TCR beta cDNA molecule for every two T cells. The study measured age-related changes in TCR beta repertoire diversity using deep sequencing normalized with unique cDNA molecular identifiers. Donors were grouped into four age groups: young (average roughly 16 years), middle-aged (about 38), aged (around 60) and long-lived (around 80). To avoid experimental bias, donors of different ages were randomly spread across the sequencing lanes. Using the same blood draw, the study looked at two additional independent replicas of 1 million unique cDNA reads for two donors, one aged 18 to 30 and the other aged 80 or older.

Systemically healthy Caucasian individuals from Russia, some 36 in total and aged roughly 6 to 90 years, were included as donors. Each donor gave 8 to 10 milliliters of peripheral blood, drawn into EDTA-treated Vacutainer tubes. PBMCs were isolated by Ficoll-Paque density-gradient centrifugation, with at least 6 million obtained per sample. Trizol reagent was used to extract total RNA from the PBMCs, yielding at least 6 micrograms per sample. The percentages of naive CD45RAhigh/CD27high T cells were determined by flow cytometry on a PBMC aliquot from every donor. The library was prepared using 5' RACE. Sequenced using an Illumina HiSeq 2500. A second PCR of 7 to 11 cycles was performed with a sample-barcoded 5' primer and a J-beta primer mix. Each TCR beta cDNA molecule received a unique molecular identifier from a template-switch 5' adaptor carrying 12 random nucleotides. Each sample yielded at least 2.5 million CDR3-containing paired-end reads. First-strand cDNA was synthesized from all RNA with the Mint cDNA synthesis kit, primed by a TRBC-specific oligonucleotide. All cDNA was treated with uracil-DNA glycosylase and then went through a first 18-cycle PCR with the universal primers M1SS and BC2_uni_R. Per the source publication's procedure: For normalization, 1 million high-quality reads were randomly selected from each sample, with every read carrying a distinct molecular identifier. Reads sharing molecular identifiers were discarded rather than binned into consensus sequences. MiTCR, run with a Q25 quality threshold and the strictest error-elimination algorithm, handled CDR3 identification, clonotype clustering and error correction. A nonparametric unseen species model using Euler transformation provided a lower-bound estimate of total TCR beta diversity. The public sequencing data were trimmed at Q25 with fastp and processed into clonotypes with MiXCR by TCRdb, which kept only in-frame beta chains. Every entry covers one CDR3 protein and lists the most common genes and DNA from its rows. The V and J calls were determined by TCRdb, not by the authors. For this sample there are over a million distinct CDR3 sequences; 45% to 70% appear just once. Roughly 7% of the sample lies in the top ten.

Relative to germline, V is 2 bases shorter and J is 4 bases shorter, with 12 bases between their ends. The germline V gene yields MGHDK for CDR1 and SYGVNS for CDR2. The CDR3 numbers 14 residues from cysteine through phenylalanine. Solely the CDR3 DNA is kept, with 42 bases framed from the first base. Worth noting for this clonotype: What this receptor recognizes is not known. Nothing much larger sits one base from this clone, and base qualities are not available.

Overall results and qualifications from the work: Compared with the aged group, more naive CD4+ T cells, fewer expanded clones and increased TCR diversity were shown by the long-lived group, suggesting age selection. Because profiling used bulk unsorted PBMCs, naive and antigen-experienced compartments could not be compared conclusively. Estimates of total diversity based on one million sequenced T cells were regarded as lower bounds and as underestimates. A strong correlation was found between observed TCR beta diversity and the percentage of naive T cells measured by flow cytometry. As age increased, observed TCR beta diversity per million T cells dropped in a roughly linear way, and a significant reduction was already evident by age 40. The CMV infection status of donors was not known, potentially confounding age-related changes in expanded clonotypes.

Sequencing was performed on blood. The TCR was taken from a man aged 18 to 35 in good health. Recombination connected TRBV25-1 to TRBJ2-7, with no D gene named confidently. The DNA sequence is as follows: TGTGCCAGCAGTGAACGGGTCGATCAATACGAGCAGTACTTC. It specifies CASSERVDQYEQYF.